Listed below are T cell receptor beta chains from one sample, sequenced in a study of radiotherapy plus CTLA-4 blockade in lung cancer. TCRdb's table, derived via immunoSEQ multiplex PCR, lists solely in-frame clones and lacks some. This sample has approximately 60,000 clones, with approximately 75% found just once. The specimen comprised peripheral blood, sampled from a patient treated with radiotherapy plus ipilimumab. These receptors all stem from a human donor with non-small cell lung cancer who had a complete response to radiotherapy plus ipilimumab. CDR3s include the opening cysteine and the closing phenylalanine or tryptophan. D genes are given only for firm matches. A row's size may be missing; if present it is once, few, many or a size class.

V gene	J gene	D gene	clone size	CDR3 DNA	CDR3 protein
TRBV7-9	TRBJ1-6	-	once	TGTGCCAGCAGCTTAGAACAAGGGCTGCTACATAATTCACCCCTCCACTTT	CASSLEQGLLHNSPLHF
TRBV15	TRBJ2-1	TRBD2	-	TGTGCCCCGCTAGCGGGAGCGGGTGAGCAGTTCTTC	CAPLAGAGEQFF
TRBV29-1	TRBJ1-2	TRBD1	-	TGCAGCGTTATAGACAGGGCCGACTATGGCTACACCTTC	CSVIDRADYGYTF
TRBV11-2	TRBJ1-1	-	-	TGTGCCAGCAGCCCTAGACAGGTGGGGACTGAAGCTTTCTTT	CASSPRQVGTEAFF
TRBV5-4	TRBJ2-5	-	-	TGTGCCAGCAGCTCAAAGCAGGGGGGATTCCAAGAGACCCAGTACTTC	CASSSKQGGFQETQYF
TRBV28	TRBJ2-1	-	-	TGTGCCAGCCTTGACAATGAGCAGTTCTTC	CASLDNEQFF
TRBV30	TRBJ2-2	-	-	TGTGCCTGGAGCATGAGTGCCGGGGAGCTGTTTTTT	CAWSMSAGELFF
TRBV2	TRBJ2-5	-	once	TGTGCCAGCAGTTTCGGAGAGACCCAGTACTTC	CASSFGETQYF
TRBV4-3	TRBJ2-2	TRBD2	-	TGCGCCAGCAGCCTTGCGACTAGCGGGGGTGAGAACACCGGGGAGCTGTTTTTT	CASSLATSGGENTGELFF
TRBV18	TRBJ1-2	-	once	TGTGCCAGCTCACCACAAAGTCTCTATGGCTACACCTTC	CASSPQSLYGYTF
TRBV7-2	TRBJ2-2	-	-	TGTGCCAGCAGCTTAGAGGCAGCGCATACCCTGTTTTTT	CASSLEAAHTLFF
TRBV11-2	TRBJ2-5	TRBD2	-	TGTGCCAGCAGCTCCTCCGGGACTAGCGGGTTTGAGACCCAGTACTTC	CASSSSGTSGFETQYF
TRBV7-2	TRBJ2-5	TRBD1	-	TGTGCCAGCAGCTTACACGGACAGGGGCAAGAGACCCAGTACTTC	CASSLHGQGQETQYF
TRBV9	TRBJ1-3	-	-	TGTGCCAGCAGGCCAGGGTTCGACTCTGGAAACACCATATATTTT	CASRPGFDSGNTIYF
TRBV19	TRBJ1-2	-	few	TGTGCCAGTAGTATAGGAGGGAACTATGGCTACACCTTC	CASSIGGNYGYTF
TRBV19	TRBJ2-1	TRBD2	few	TGTGCCAGTAGTCTAACTAGCGGGAGTACGAATGAGCAGTTCTTC	CASSLTSGSTNEQFF
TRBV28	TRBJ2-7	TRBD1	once	TGTGCCAGCAGTTTACTCGGACAGGGGTCCTACGAGCAGTACTTC	CASSLLGQGSYEQYF
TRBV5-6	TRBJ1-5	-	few	TGTGCCAGCAGCCCCTGGGGCAGGGTTGATCAGCCCCAGCATTTT	CASSPWGRVDQPQHF
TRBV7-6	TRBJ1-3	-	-	TGTGCCAGCAGCTTAGGTGGGACTTCTGGAAACACCATATATTTT	CASSLGGTSGNTIYF
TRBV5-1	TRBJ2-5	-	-	TGCGCCAGCAGCTCCTCGTGGGAGACCCAGTACTTC	CASSSSWETQYF
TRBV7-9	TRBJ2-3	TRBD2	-	TGTGCCAGCAGCTCCCTAGCGGGGTACACAGATACGCAGTATTTT	CASSSLAGYTDTQYF
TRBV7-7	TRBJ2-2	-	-	TGTGCTAGCAGCTCGCGCGGGGCAGGGGGTACCGGGGAGCTGTTTTTT	CASSSRGAGGTGELFF
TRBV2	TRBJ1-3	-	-	TGTGCCAGCAGTCGAGGGGTAACTGGAAACACCATATATTTT	CASSRGVTGNTIYF
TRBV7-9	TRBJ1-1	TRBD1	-	TGTGCCAGCAGCTTGGCAGGGGGTCTTGAAGCTTTCTTT	CASSLAGGLEAFF
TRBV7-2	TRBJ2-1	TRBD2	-	TGTGCCAGCAGCTACGGGACTAGCGGGGGGGTGGCCTACAATGAGCAGTTCTTC	CASSYGTSGGVAYNEQFF
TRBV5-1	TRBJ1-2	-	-	TGCGCCAGCAGCCGGGATGGTCAGGGTAAAACTGGCTACACCTTC	CASSRDGQGKTGYTF
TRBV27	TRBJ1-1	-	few	TGTGCCAGCAGTTTAGTTCGGGGCTCCACTGAAGCTTTCTTT	CASSLVRGSTEAFF
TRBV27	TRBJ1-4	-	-	TGTGCCAGCACCAATCACAGGGATGACGCCGCAACTAATGAAAAACTGTTTTTT	CASTNHRDDAATNEKLFF
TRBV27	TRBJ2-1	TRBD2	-	TGTGCCAGCAGTTCCGATGGGACTAGCGGGGACTACAATGAGCAGTTCTTC	CASSSDGTSGDYNEQFF
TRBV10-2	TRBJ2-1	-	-	TGCGCCAGCAGTGGGACGAGGGGAGGTGAGCAGTTCTTC	CASSGTRGGEQFF
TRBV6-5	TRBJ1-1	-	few	TGTGCCAGTTTTGCCACCAACCGACAGGCCATTAAAGCTTTCTTT	CASFATNRQAIKAFF
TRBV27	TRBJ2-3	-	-	TGTGCCAGTTTGCCTAGCGGCACAGATACGCAGTATTTT	CASLPSGTDTQYF
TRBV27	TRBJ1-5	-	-	TGTGCCAGCAGTACTACACAGAGGCAGCCCCAGCATTTT	CASSTTQRQPQHF
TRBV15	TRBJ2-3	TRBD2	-	TGTGCCACCAGCAGAGACCGGTTAGCGGGAGGCTACACAGATACGCAGTATTTT	CATSRDRLAGGYTDTQYF
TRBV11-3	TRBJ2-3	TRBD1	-	TGTGCCAGCAGCTTTAGGGGGCGCGGGCAGTATTTT	CASSFRGRGQYF
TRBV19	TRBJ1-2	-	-	TGTGCCAGTAGTATTAACTCAGAGGATGGCTACACCTTC	CASSINSEDGYTF
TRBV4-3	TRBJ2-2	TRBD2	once	TGCGCCAGCAGCTTTACCGGGACTAGCGGGGTCGGGGAGCTGTTTTTT	CASSFTGTSGVGELFF
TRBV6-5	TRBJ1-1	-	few	TGTGCCAGCAAAGGTTCTGAAGCTTTCTTT	CASKGSEAFF
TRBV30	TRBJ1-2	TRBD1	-	TGTGCCGGAACACTCAGGGGGCGGGATTACTATGGCTACACCTTC	CAGTLRGRDYYGYTF
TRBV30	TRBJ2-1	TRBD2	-	TGTGCCTGGAGTAGACTAGCGGGGGGGTTAGGTGAGCAGTTCTTC	CAWSRLAGGLGEQFF
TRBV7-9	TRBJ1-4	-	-	TGTGCCAGCAGGGACTTAACTAATGAAAAACTGTTTTTT	CASRDLTNEKLFF
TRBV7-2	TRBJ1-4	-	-	TGTGCCAGCAGCTCCATGACTGCGGAAAAACTGTTTTTT	CASSSMTAEKLFF
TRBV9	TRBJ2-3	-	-	TGTGCCAGCAGCGCAATGGGGGCCCTGGCCAAATCAGATACGCAGTATTTT	CASSAMGALAKSDTQYF
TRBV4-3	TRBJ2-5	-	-	TGCGCCAGCAGCCAAGAAGTCCAGGCACAAGAGACCCAGTACTTC	CASSQEVQAQETQYF
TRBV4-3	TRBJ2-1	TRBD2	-	TGCGCCAGCAGCCAAGTGGTAGGGCTAGCGGACTACAATGAGCAGTTCTTC	CASSQVVGLADYNEQFF
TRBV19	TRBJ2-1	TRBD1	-	TGTGCCAGTAGGAAAGCTGGGCTGGGACAGGGGGCCTACAATGAGCAGTTCTTC	CASRKAGLGQGAYNEQFF
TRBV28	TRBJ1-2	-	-	TGTGCCAGCAGTTCCGCAGGGAATGAGGACTATGGCTACACCTTC	CASSSAGNEDYGYTF